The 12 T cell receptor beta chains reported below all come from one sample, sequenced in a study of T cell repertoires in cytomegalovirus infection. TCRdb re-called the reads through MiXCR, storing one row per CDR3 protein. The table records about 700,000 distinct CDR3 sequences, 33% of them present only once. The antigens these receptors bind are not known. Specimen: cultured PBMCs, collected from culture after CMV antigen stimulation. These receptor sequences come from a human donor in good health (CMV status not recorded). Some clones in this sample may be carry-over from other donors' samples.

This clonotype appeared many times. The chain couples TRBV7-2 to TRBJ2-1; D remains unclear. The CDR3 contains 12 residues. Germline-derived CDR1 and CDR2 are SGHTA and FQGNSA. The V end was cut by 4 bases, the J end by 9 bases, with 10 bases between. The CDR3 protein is CASSSPEREQFF. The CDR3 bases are TGTGCCAGCAGCTCACCCGAACGTGAGCAGTTCTTC.

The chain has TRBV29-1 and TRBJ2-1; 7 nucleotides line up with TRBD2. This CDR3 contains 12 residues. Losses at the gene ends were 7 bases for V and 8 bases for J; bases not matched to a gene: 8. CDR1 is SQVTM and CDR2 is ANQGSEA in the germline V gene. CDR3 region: CSARRGEDEQFF. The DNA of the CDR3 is TGCAGCGCCCGCCGGGGGGAGGATGAGCAGTTCTTC.

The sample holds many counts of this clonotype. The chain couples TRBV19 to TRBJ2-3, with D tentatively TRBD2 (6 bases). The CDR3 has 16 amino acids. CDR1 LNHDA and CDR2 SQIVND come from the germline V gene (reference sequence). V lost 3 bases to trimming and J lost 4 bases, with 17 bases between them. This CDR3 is CASSMNSLAASDTQYF. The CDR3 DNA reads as TGTGCCAGTAGTATGAATTCACTAGCAGCCTCAGATACGCAGTATTTT. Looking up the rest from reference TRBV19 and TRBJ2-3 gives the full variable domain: DGGITQSPKYLFRKEGQNVTLSCEQNLNHDAMYWYRQDPGQGLRLIYYSQIVNDFQKGDIAEGYSVSREKKESFPLTVTSAQKNPTAFYLCASSMNSLAASDTQYFGPGTRLTVL.

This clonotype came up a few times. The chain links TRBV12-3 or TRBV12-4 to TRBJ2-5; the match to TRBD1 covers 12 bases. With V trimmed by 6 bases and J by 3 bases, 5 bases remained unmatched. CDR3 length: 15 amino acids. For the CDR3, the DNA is TGTGCCAGCAGCCTGGGACAGGGGGCGGAAGAGACCCAGTACTTC. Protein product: CASSLGQGAEETQYF.

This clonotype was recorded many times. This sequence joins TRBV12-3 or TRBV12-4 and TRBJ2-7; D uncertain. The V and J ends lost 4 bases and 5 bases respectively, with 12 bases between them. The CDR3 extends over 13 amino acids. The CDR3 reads CASSSLTSHEQYF. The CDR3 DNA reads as TGTGCCAGCAGTTCCCTCACAAGCCACGAGCAGTACTTC.

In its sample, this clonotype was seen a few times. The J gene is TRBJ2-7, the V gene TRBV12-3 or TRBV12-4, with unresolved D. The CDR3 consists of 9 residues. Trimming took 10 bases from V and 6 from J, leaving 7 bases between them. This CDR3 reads CATLPEQYF. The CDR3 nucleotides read TGTGCCACCCTCCCCGAGCAGTACTTC.

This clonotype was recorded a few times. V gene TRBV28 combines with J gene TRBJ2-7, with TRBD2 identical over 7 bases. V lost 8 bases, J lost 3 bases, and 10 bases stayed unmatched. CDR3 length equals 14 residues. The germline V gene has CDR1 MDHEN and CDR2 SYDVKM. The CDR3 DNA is TGTGCCAGCTTGTCCGGGGGGAGCCTCTACGAGCAGTACTTC. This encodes CASLSGGSLYEQYF.

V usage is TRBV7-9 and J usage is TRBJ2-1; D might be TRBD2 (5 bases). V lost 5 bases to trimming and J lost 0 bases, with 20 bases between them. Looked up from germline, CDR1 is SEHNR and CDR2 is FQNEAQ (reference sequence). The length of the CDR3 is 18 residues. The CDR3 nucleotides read TGTGCCAGCAGCGACTACGGACTGCCCGGCGGCTCCTACAATGAGCAGTTCTTC. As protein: CASSDYGLPGGSYNEQFF.

Written as DNA, the CDR3 is TGTGCCAGCAGCTTTTCCCGGGTCGGCAATGAGCAGTTCTTC. Encoded protein: CASSFSRVGNEQFF. This sequence joins TRBV11-2 and TRBJ2-1; no clear D. The CDR3 totals 14 residues. Trimming cost V 3 bases and J 6 bases, with 12 bases left between them. Germline CDR1 SGHAT, CDR2 FQNNGV.

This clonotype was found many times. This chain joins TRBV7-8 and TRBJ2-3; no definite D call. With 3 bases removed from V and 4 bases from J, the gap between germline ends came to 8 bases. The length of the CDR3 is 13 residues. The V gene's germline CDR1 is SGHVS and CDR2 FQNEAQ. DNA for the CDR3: TGTGCCAGCAGCTTGGCAGGTCCAGATACGCAGTATTTT. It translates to CASSLAGPDTQYF. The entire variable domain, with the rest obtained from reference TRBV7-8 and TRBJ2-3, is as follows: GAGVSQSPRYKVAKRGQDVALRCDPISGHVSLFWYQQALGQGPEFLTYFQNEAQLDKSGLPSDRFFAERPEGSVSTLKIQRTQQEDSAVYLCASSLAGPDTQYFGPGTRLTVL.

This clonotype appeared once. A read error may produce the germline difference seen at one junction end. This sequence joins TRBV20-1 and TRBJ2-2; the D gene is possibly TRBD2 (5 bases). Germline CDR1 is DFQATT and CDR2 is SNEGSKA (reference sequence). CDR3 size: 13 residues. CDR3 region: CSARSLSPGELFF. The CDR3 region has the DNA TGCAGTGCTAGGTCCCTTAGTCCCGGGGAGCTGTTTTTC.

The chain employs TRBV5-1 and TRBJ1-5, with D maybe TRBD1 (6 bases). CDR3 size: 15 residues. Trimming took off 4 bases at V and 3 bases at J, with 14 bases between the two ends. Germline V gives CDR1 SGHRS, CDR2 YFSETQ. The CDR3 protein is CASSTDGTPNQPQHF. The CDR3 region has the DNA TGCGCCAGCAGCACCGACGGGACACCCAATCAGCCCCAGCATTTT.